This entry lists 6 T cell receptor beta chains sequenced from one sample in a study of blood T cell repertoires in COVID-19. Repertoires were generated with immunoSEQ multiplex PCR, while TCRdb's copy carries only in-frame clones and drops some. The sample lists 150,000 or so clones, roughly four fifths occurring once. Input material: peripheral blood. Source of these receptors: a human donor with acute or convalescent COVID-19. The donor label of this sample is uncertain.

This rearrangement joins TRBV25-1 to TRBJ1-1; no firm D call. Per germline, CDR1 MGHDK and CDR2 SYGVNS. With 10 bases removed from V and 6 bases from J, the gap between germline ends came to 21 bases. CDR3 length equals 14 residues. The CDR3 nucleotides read TGTGCCACCCACCGAGGGCGTCCTGCCGCTGAAGCTTTCTTT. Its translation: CATHRGRPAAEAFF.

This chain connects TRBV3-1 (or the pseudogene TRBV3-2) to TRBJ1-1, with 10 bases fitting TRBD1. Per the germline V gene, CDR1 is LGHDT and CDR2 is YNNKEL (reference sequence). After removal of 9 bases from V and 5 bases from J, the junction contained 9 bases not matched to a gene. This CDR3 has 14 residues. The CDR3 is CASTRQGARTEAFF. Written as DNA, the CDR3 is TGTGCCAGTACCCGACAGGGGGCAAGAACTGAAGCTTTCTTT.

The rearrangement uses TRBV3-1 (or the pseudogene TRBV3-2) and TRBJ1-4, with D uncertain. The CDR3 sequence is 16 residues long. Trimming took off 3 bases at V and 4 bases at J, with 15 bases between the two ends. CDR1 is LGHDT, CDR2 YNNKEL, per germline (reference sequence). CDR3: CASSHIPGSNNEKLFF. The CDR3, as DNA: TGTGCCAGCAGCCATATACCGGGGTCCAATAATGAAAAACTGTTTTTT.

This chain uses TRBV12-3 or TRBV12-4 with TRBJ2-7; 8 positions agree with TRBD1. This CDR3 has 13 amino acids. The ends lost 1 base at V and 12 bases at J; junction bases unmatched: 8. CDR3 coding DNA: TGTGCCAGCAGTTTAGGGACAGGGACGATTGGGTACTTC. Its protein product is CASSLGTGTIGYF.

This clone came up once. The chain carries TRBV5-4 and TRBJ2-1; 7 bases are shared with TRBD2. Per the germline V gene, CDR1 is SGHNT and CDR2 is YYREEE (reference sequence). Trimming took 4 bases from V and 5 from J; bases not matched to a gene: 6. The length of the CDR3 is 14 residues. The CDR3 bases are TGTGCCAGCAGCCGCCAAGCGGGAAACAATGAGCAGTTCTTC. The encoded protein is CASSRQAGNNEQFF.

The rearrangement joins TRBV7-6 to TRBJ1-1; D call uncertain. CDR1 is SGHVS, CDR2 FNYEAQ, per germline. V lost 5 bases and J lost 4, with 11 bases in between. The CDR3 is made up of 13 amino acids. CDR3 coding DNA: TGTGCCAGCAGCACAAAGTCGGGCACTGAAGCTTTCTTT. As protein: CASSTKSGTEAFF.